Listed below are T cell receptor beta chains from one sample, sequenced in a study. TCRdb re-called the RT-PCR reads through MiXCR, storing one row per CDR3 protein. This sample has about 700,000 distinct CDR3 sequences; over 12% occur once, and the top ten carry 3% to 4.5%. Sequenced material: memory CD4+ T cells from blood. These receptors were taken from a female donor in good health, serving as a healthy control. Each CDR3 is given with its conserved first and last residue. Fields, in order: clone size, J gene, D gene, V gene, CDR3 protein, CDR3 DNA. A D gene is named only where the DNA matches it firmly. Not all rows give a size; the values are once, few, many and, for expanded clones, a class.

NA	TRBJ2-2	NA	TRBV4-2	CASSQDVAGELFF	TGTGCCAGCAGCCAAGATGTGGCCGGGGAGCTGTTTTTT
many	TRBJ2-1	TRBD2	TRBV6-2/TRBV6-3	CASSTGTRIYNEQFF	TGTGCCAGCAGTACCGGGACTAGGATCTACAATGAGCAGTTCTTC
NA	TRBJ1-5	TRBD1	TRBV6-2/TRBV6-3	CASSPWGRGPNQPQHF	TGTGCCAGCAGTCCCTGGGGGAGGGGGCCCAATCAGCCCCAGCATTTT
many	TRBJ2-5	NA	TRBV9	CASSVVGDWGETQYF	TGTGCCAGCAGCGTAGTCGGAGACTGGGGGGAGACCCAGTACTTC
NA	TRBJ2-1	TRBD2	TRBV11-2	CASSGFAGGQGEQFF	TGTGCCAGCAGCGGATTTGCGGGAGGGCAGGGTGAGCAGTTCTTC
NA	TRBJ2-7	NA	TRBV12-3/TRBV12-4	CASSLGPTPPYEQYF	TGTGCCAGCAGCCTAGGCCCGACACCCCCCTACGAGCAGTACTTC
many	TRBJ2-2	TRBD2	TRBV5-1	CASSLGLAETGELFF	TGCGCCAGCAGCTTGGGACTAGCTGAGACCGGGGAGCTGTTTTTT
few	TRBJ2-5	NA	TRBV5-6	CASSGRTAGKWETQYF	TGTGCCAGCAGCGGCCGGACAGCGGGGAAGTGGGAGACCCAGTACTTC
few	TRBJ1-6	NA	TRBV5-1	CASSFSGVDNSPLHF	TGCGCCAGCAGCTTCAGCGGGGTCGATAATTCACCCCTCCACTTT
few	TRBJ2-1	TRBD2	TRBV29-1	CSVGGLGGRAGEQFF	TGCAGCGTTGGGGGGTTGGGCGGGAGGGCCGGCGAGCAGTTCTTC
NA	TRBJ1-1	NA	TRBV25-1	CASSEIGTNTEAFF	TGTGCCAGCAGTGAGATCGGGACTAACACTGAAGCTTTCTTT
NA	TRBJ1-1	TRBD1	TRBV20-1	CSAPPGPGGSEAFF	TGCAGTGCTCCCCCCGGCCCAGGGGGGTCTGAAGCTTTCTTT
NA	TRBJ1-1	NA	TRBV7-9	CASNPGGTEAFF	TGTGCCAGCAACCCAGGAGGGACTGAAGCTTTCTTT
many	TRBJ1-2	NA	TRBV10-3	CAISEFRGQHGYTF	TGTGCCATCAGTGAGTTCAGGGGTCAACATGGCTACACCTTC
many	TRBJ2-7	NA	TRBV10-3	CAISESAREEQYF	TGTGCCATCAGTGAGTCGGCCAGGGAAGAGCAGTACTTC
few	TRBJ2-1	TRBD2	TRBV19	CASSIEGTSRMEQFF	TGTGCCAGTAGTATAGAGGGGACTAGTAGGATGGAGCAGTTCTTC
once	TRBJ2-7	TRBD2	TRBV3-1	CASSPYAGLVSYEQYF	TGTGCCAGCAGCCCCTACGCGGGACTAGTATCCTACGAGCAGTACTTC
few	TRBJ2-3	NA	TRBV5-6	CASSTLWDTQYF	TGTGCCAGCAGCACCCTCTGGGATACGCAGTATTTT
once	TRBJ2-6	NA	TRBV28	CASSTGQGLSGANVLTF	TGTGCCAGCAGCACCGGACAAGGCCTCTCTGGGGCCAACGTCCTGACTTTC
many	TRBJ2-7	NA	TRBV7-2	CASSLDGAAYEQYF	TGTGCCAGCAGCCTAGACGGAGCAGCCTACGAGCAGTACTTC
few	TRBJ1-2	NA	TRBV4-1	CASEAGQGINYGYTF	TGCGCCAGCGAGGCGGGGCAGGGGATTAACTATGGCTACACCTTC
NA	TRBJ1-2	NA	TRBV12-3/TRBV12-4	CASSLRVYGYTF	TGTGCCAGCAGTTTAAGGGTCTATGGCTACACCTTC
many	TRBJ2-5	TRBD2	TRBV6-5	CATLLREGRETQYF	TGTGCCACCCTCCTCCGGGAGGGCCGTGAGACCCAGTACTTC